Following are 18 T cell receptor beta chains from one sample sequenced in a study of T-cell reconstitution after alpha-beta-depleted transplantation in children. For TCRbeta, the library was prepared with unique molecular identifiers. TCRdb reprocessed the PCR reads with MiXCR, giving one entry per CDR3 protein. The sample holds 420,000 or so distinct CDR3 sequences, roughly 10% seen once. The sample in question was PBMCs from the stem cell graft donor, obtained from the stem cell graft. These receptors were collected from a human donor who donated a stem cell graft to a child with acute myeloid leukemia.

This chain connects TRBV6-2 or TRBV6-3 to TRBJ1-5; D is unresolved. With 6 bases removed from V and 6 bases from J, the gap between germline ends came to 12 bases. This CDR3 spans 13 amino acids. Germline CDR1 and CDR2: MNHEY and SVGEGT. In DNA, the CDR3 is TGTGCCAGCAGACCGCATGTGACTCAGCCCCAGCATTTT. Translating it yields CASRPHVTQPQHF.

The table lists this clonotype with a few counts. V usage is TRBV20-1 and J usage is TRBJ1-3, with D maybe TRBD1 (5 bases). The CDR3 covers 14 residues. V was clipped by 6 bases and J by 4 bases, with 16 bases between them. CDR1 is DFQATT, CDR2 SNEGSKA, per germline (reference sequence). The CDR3 loop reads CSAPTGTEGNTIYF. CDR3 bases: TGCAGTGCACCCACCGGGACGGAGGGAAACACCATATATTTT.

This chain joins TRBV5-6 and TRBJ2-7; 9 bases agree with TRBD2. V trimming: 1 base; J trimming: 7 bases; junction bases outside the gene matches: 9. Germline V gene lookup returns CDR1 SGHDT and CDR2 YYEEEE. The CDR3 spans 15 residues. CDR3 DNA sequence: TGTGCCAGCAGCTTGTTTGGCGGGGGGGCCGAAGAGCAGTACGTC. This gives the protein CASSLFGGGAEEQYV.

The chain links TRBV10-3 to TRBJ2-3; TRBD2 might be the D (6 bases). V was pared by 6 bases and J by 8 bases, with 12 bases between. Germline lookup yields CDR1 ENHRY and CDR2 SYGVKD. This CDR3 has 12 amino acids. The CDR3 region is CAISPGLRTQYF. The CDR3 bases are TGTGCCATCAGCCCGGGACTCCGTACGCAGTATTTT.

This clonotype was seen many times. The V call is TRBV6-1, the J call TRBJ1-2; TRBD1 matches at 8 bases. The germline V gene encodes CDR1 MNHNS and CDR2 SASEGT. Germline trimming cut 6 bases from V and 7 bases from J; bases unmatched to any gene: 7. The length of the CDR3 is 13 residues. CDR3 DNA: TGTGCCAGCAGCACCCCAGGGGGCGGTGGCTACACCTTC. It is translated as CASSTPGGGGYTF.

The V and J genes are TRBV20-1 and TRBJ2-4; D unclear. The CDR3 is 15 residues long. Germline V gives CDR1 DFQATT, CDR2 SNEGSKA (reference sequence). V dropped 2 bases and J dropped 1 base, with 12 bases sitting between them. The CDR3 DNA is TGCAGTGCTAGATCCGGGCTGGTCGCCAAAAACATTCAGTACTTC. It translates to CSARSGLVAKNIQYF.

V gene TRBV9 combines with J gene TRBJ2-5; D uncertain. This CDR3 is 14 amino acids long. V lost 1 base and J 5 bases, leaving 12 bases between the germline ends. The germline V gene has CDR1 SGDLS and CDR2 YYNGEE. The CDR3 loop reads CASSVSPDGETQYF. The CDR3 DNA reads as TGTGCCAGCAGCGTAAGTCCCGACGGGGAGACCCAGTACTTC.

The chain combines TRBV20-1 with TRBJ1-4; a weak D match, TRBD1 (5 bases). CDR1 is DFQATT, CDR2 SNEGSKA, per germline (reference sequence). Trimming cost V 6 bases and J 8 bases, with 16 bases left between them. The CDR3 covers 13 residues. The CDR3 sequence: CSAGTLSGEKLFF. The CDR3, as DNA: TGCAGTGCGGGGACCCTCAGCGGGGAAAAACTGTTTTTT.

This clonotype came up a few times. Germline is not matched at one junction end, which may reflect a read error. V usage is TRBV6-1 and J usage is TRBJ2-1; 11 bases line up with TRBD2. Germline V lookup: CDR1 MNHNS, CDR2 SASEGT. The CDR3 runs to 18 residues. This CDR3 is CAISEALFSGGAGNEQFF. Written as DNA, the CDR3 is TGTGCCATCAGTGAAGCCCTGTTTAGCGGGGGGGCCGGGAATGAGCAGTTCTTC.

This clonotype was counted a few times. The V and J genes are TRBV5-1 and TRBJ2-7; TRBD2 matches 12 bases. CDR3 size: 19 residues. V was pared by 3 bases and J by 2 bases, with 15 bases of the junction left unmatched. Germline V gene lookup returns CDR1 SGHRS and CDR2 YFSETQ. In DNA, the CDR3 is TGCGCCAGCAGCTCGAAACTCCAGACTAGCGGGAGACCCCCCTACGAGCAGTACTTC. As protein: CASSSKLQTSGRPPYEQYF.

The V call is TRBV30, the J call TRBJ1-1, with 8 positions matching TRBD1. The CDR3 runs 16 residues. The V segment lost 0 bases and the J segment 2 bases; nucleotides outside the gene matches: 8. The germline CDR1 and CDR2 sequences are GTSNPN and SVGIG (reference sequence). In DNA, the CDR3 is TGTGCCTGGAGTGTATGGGGGACAGGCCTTAACACTGAAGCTTTCTTT. Residues: CAWSVWGTGLNTEAFF.

The V gene is TRBV4-1, the J gene TRBJ1-1; D uncertain. The CDR3 totals 16 residues. The V gene lost 1 base and the J gene lost 1 base, with 13 bases spanning the gap. CDR1 and CDR2 from the germline V gene are MGHRA and YSYEKL. CDR3 amino acids: CASSQGPSAGNTEAFF. CDR3 sequence (DNA): TGCGCCAGCAGCCAAGGACCTTCCGCAGGGAACACTGAAGCTTTCTTT.

This clonotype has just a few counts. V gene TRBV7-9 combines with J gene TRBJ2-4; 10 nucleotides agree with TRBD1. V was pared by 5 bases and J by 5 bases, with 3 bases of the junction left unmatched. Germline values: CDR1 SEHNR, CDR2 FQNEAQ (reference sequence). The length of the CDR3 is 14 residues. Written as DNA, the CDR3 is TGTGCCAGCAGCCCCGGGACAGGGGAAAACATTCAGTACTTC. Encoded protein: CASSPGTGENIQYF. Variable domain in full (rest from reference TRBV7-9 and TRBJ2-4): DTGVSQNPRHKITKRGQNVTFRCDPISEHNRLYWYRQTLGQGPEFLTYFQNEAQLEKSRLLSDRFSAERPKGSFSTLEIQRTEQGDSAMYLCASSPGTGENIQYFGAGTRLSVL.

The chain links TRBV3-1 to TRBJ2-1, with 7 nucleotides matching TRBD2. The germline V gene has CDR1 LGHDT and CDR2 YNNKEL (reference sequence). After removal of 5 bases from V and 6 bases from J, the junction contained 13 bases not matched to a gene. The CDR3 sequence is 16 residues long. The CDR3 loop is CASSSPTGTTFNEQFF. The CDR3, as DNA: TGTGCCAGCAGCTCTCCAACCGGGACTACCTTCAATGAGCAGTTCTTC.

The V and J genes are TRBV5-5 and TRBJ2-7; TRBD2 agrees at 9 bases. Looked up from germline, CDR1 is SGHKS and CDR2 is YYEKEE (reference sequence). The CDR3 sequence is 17 residues long. After removal of 4 bases from V and 7 bases from J, the junction contained 18 bases not matched to a gene. CDR3 sequence (DNA): TGTGCCAGCAGCCCCGCGGGTCTAGCGGGGCGGTCGAGGGAGCAGTACGTC. It is translated as CASSPAGLAGRSREQYV.

This clonotype was observed a few times. The chain uses TRBV7-9 and TRBJ2-3; the D gene is possibly TRBD1 (6 bases). This CDR3 region has 17 residues. Trimming pared 1 base from V and 3 bases from J, leaving 17 bases between. In germline, CDR1 is SEHNR, CDR2 FQNEAQ (reference sequence). The CDR3 here is CASSLDLARTETDTQYF. CDR3 nucleotides: TGTGCCAGCAGCTTAGACTTAGCTAGGACAGAAACAGATACGCAGTATTTT.

Many counts were recorded for this clonotype. V is TRBV7-8 and J is TRBJ2-3; D might be TRBD2 (6 bases). The germline CDR1 and CDR2 sequences are SGHVS and FQNEAQ. The ends were cut back, 0 bases at V and 6 bases at J, with 13 bases in the middle. The CDR3 spans 15 residues. This CDR3 reads CASSLAEGLADTQYF. CDR3 DNA: TGTGCCAGCAGCTTAGCGGAGGGGTTAGCGGATACGCAGTATTTT. The complete variable domain, with remaining parts taken from reference TRBV7-8 and TRBJ2-3, reads GAGVSQSPRYKVAKRGQDVALRCDPISGHVSLFWYQQALGQGPEFLTYFQNEAQLDKSGLPSDRFFAERPEGSVSTLKIQRTQQEDSAVYLCASSLAEGLADTQYFGPGTRLTVL.

This chain uses TRBV12-3 or TRBV12-4 with TRBJ1-6; D remains unclear. V dropped 1 base and J dropped 12 bases, with 7 bases sitting between them. The CDR3 runs to 12 residues. This chain's CDR3 is CASSLGLEPLHF. The CDR3 coding sequence is TGTGCCAGCAGTTTAGGTTTGGAACCCCTCCACTTT.